The 18 T cell receptor beta chains presented below share a single source sample, sequenced in a study of Graves' ophthalmopathy and Graves' hyperthyroidism. The TCR beta CDR3 regions underwent amplification from RNA transcripts. HTBI primers were employed in first-round RT-PCR, then a second-round multiplex PCR followed. Using its own MiXCR run on the multiplex PCR reads, TCRdb lists one record per CDR3 protein. Found here are hundreds of thousands of distinct CDR3 sequences, under 25% of them singletons; the top ten hold 2.5% to 3.5%. Sequencing was done on a sample of peripheral blood. The receptors were sampled from a woman younger than 30 with stable Graves' hyperthyroidism.

The chain recombines TRBV6-5 with TRBJ1-2; D is unclear. CDR1 is MNHEY, CDR2 SVGAGI, per germline. Trimming took 4 bases from V and 0 from J, leaving 12 bases between them. There are 15 residues in the CDR3. In DNA form, the CDR3 reads TGTGCCAGCAGTTTGGACGGGTTAGCTAACTATGGCTACACCTTC. The encoded protein is CASSLDGLANYGYTF.

The chain links TRBV12-3 or TRBV12-4 to TRBJ1-6; maybe TRBD1 (6 bases). The CDR3 consists of 14 residues. Trimming left V 3 bases short and J 9 bases short, with 12 bases between. CDR3 nucleotide sequence: TGTGCCAGCAGTTTTCGTGGGGGCACTTCACCCCTCCACTTT. It encodes CASSFRGGTSPLHF.

This clonotype was seen ten or more times. V gene TRBV6-2 or TRBV6-3 combines with J gene TRBJ1-5; 8 nucleotides match TRBD1. The germline V gene encodes CDR1 MNHEY and CDR2 SVGEGT. The CDR3 has 16 amino acids. The ends lost 2 bases at V and 2 bases at J; junction bases unmatched: 5. The CDR3 protein is CASSYGQGVRNQPQHF. The DNA of the CDR3 is TGTGCCAGCAGTTACGGACAGGGAGTTCGCAATCAGCCCCAGCATTTT.

This clonotype has a count of ten or more. This rearrangement joins TRBV6-2 or TRBV6-3 to TRBJ2-5; a possible D gene is TRBD1 (6 bases). Germline loops: CDR1 MNHEY, CDR2 SVGEGT. The CDR3 consists of 16 residues. Trimming shortened V by 2 bases and J by 3 bases, and 16 bases separated the two germline ends. As DNA, the CDR3 is TGTGCCAGCAGTTACCCACAGGGCTGGGGAAAAGAGACCCAGTACTTC. This encodes CASSYPQGWGKETQYF.

Ten or more counts support this clonotype. This rearrangement joins TRBV7-9 to TRBJ2-4, with TRBD1 as a possible D gene (5 bases). From germline, CDR1 is SEHNR and CDR2 FQNEAQ (reference sequence). The CDR3 contains 14 residues. Trimming took off 5 bases at V and 0 bases at J, with 8 bases between the two ends. Written as DNA, the CDR3 is TGTGCCAGCAGCCAGGACATAGCCAAAAACATTCAGTACTTC. Translated, it gives CASSQDIAKNIQYF.

This clonotype was seen ten or more times. This rearrangement joins TRBV11-1 to TRBJ1-5; D might be TRBD1 (5 bases). This CDR3 has 16 amino acids. Germline loops: CDR1 SGHAT, CDR2 FQDESV (reference sequence). The V end lost 4 bases, the J end lost 0 bases, and 13 bases lay between the germline ends. The CDR3 loop reads CASSSSSGASNQPQHF. Written as DNA, the CDR3 is TGTGCCAGCAGCTCCAGCTCCGGGGCTAGCAATCAGCCCCAGCATTTT.

In this sample, this clonotype turned up many times. The V and J genes are TRBV12-3 or TRBV12-4 and TRBJ1-5; no reliable D call. The ends were cut back, 5 bases at V and 3 bases at J, with 17 bases in the middle. This CDR3 has 16 amino acids. The CDR3 is CASSPLGMGINQPQHF. The CDR3 bases are TGTGCCAGCAGTCCTCTCGGGATGGGCATCAATCAGCCCCAGCATTTT.

This clonotype was counted ten times or more. V is TRBV28 and J is TRBJ1-1, with 12 bases identical to TRBD1. CDR3 length: 15 amino acids. V dropped 8 bases and J dropped 5; count of bases not matched to a gene: 9. Germline values: CDR1 MDHEN, CDR2 SYDVKM. The CDR3 sequence: CASGRDRGRRTEAFF. The CDR3 DNA reads as TGTGCCAGCGGCCGGGACAGGGGGCGACGGACTGAAGCTTTCTTT.

There are a few counts of this clonotype. This chain connects TRBV6-1 to TRBJ1-5; 12 bases fit TRBD1. Trimming cost V 3 bases and J 5 bases; bases outside gene matches: 2. CDR1 and CDR2 from the germline V gene are MNHNS and SASEGT. This CDR3 contains 15 residues. The CDR3 spells CASSDRDRGHQPQHF. CDR3 sequence (DNA): TGTGCCAGCAGTGACCGGGACAGGGGGCATCAGCCCCAGCATTTT.

This clonotype was detected many times. V is TRBV6-1 and J is TRBJ1-2; the D gene is possibly TRBD1 (5 bases). The CDR3 is 14 amino acids. Germline-derived CDR1 and CDR2 are MNHNS and SASEGT. The V and J ends lost 6 bases and 5 bases respectively, with 16 bases between them. The CDR3 protein is CASSAEGRGYGYTF. Written as DNA, the CDR3 is TGTGCCAGCAGCGCCGAGGGGCGCGGGTATGGCTACACCTTC.

V is TRBV4-1 and J is TRBJ1-5; tentatively, D is TRBD1 (5 bases). Germline V CDR1 and CDR2: MGHRA, YSYEKL. The CDR3 has 15 residues. The V gene lost 0 bases and the J gene lost 7 bases, with 13 bases spanning the gap. The CDR3 coding sequence is TGCGCCAGCAGCCAAGATCTCAGGGAGGGACAGCCCCAGCATTTT. Amino acids: CASSQDLREGQPQHF.

In its sample, this clonotype was seen many times. V and J are TRBV6-2 or TRBV6-3 and TRBJ2-7; D not resolved. CDR3 length equals 13 residues. Germline V CDR1 and CDR2: MNHEY, SVGEGT. V shed 5 bases and J shed 3 bases, with 11 bases lying between them. The chain's CDR3 is CASSPHTRYEQYF. For the CDR3, the DNA is TGTGCCAGCAGTCCTCATACACGCTACGAGCAGTACTTC.

On this clonotype: Given the absence of the conserved phenylalanine or tryptophan at the CDR3 end, a read error is likely. The gene calls are TRBV6-5 and TRBJ1-1; D is uncertain. V lost 4 bases and J 5 bases, leaving 14 bases between the germline ends. CDR3 size: 14 residues. Per germline, CDR1 MNHEY and CDR2 SVGAGI. The CDR3 DNA reads as TGTGCCAGCAGTTCTTGGACCGAGGGAACTGAAGCTTTCCTT. This sequence encodes CASSSWTEGTEAFL.

This clonotype was counted at least ten times. The chain combines TRBV13 with TRBJ1-1; a possible D gene is TRBD1 (5 bases). Trimming left V 5 bases short and J 0 bases short, with 10 bases between. The germline CDR1 and CDR2 sequences are PRHDT and FYEKMQ (reference sequence). CDR3 size: 14 residues. CDR3 sequence: CASSRDSMNTEAFF. In DNA form, the CDR3 reads TGTGCCAGCAGCCGCGACAGTATGAACACTGAAGCTTTCTTT.

The gene calls are TRBV27 and TRBJ2-5; 7 nucleotides line up with TRBD1. V shed 4 bases, J shed 4 bases, and the junction held 9 bases outside the gene matches. CDR1 MNHEY and CDR2 SMNVEV come from the germline V gene (reference sequence). There are 15 residues in the CDR3. In DNA form, the CDR3 reads TGTGCCAGCAGTTCGTCTTGGGACAGTTCAGAGACCCAGTACTTC. Protein: CASSSSWDSSETQYF.

This chain links TRBV6-2 or TRBV6-3 with TRBJ2-7, with D hard to call. The CDR3 has 13 amino acids. Germline values: CDR1 MNHEY, CDR2 SVGEGT. V lost 6 bases and J lost 4, with 13 bases in between. The DNA of the CDR3 is TGTGCCAGCAGAGAACCGGGTCCTTACGAGCAGTACTTC. Translating it yields CASREPGPYEQYF.

In its sample, this clonotype was seen many times. The chain has TRBV2 and TRBJ2-7; 7 nucleotides line up with TRBD2. Germline CDR1 reads SNHLY; CDR2 reads FYNNEI. The CDR3 has 14 amino acids. After removal of 6 bases from V and 6 bases from J, the junction contained 11 bases not matched to a gene. CDR3 sequence (DNA): TGTGCCAGCAGAGTCTCGACTAGCTCTCTCGAGCAGTACTTC. Translated: CASRVSTSSLEQYF.

The rearrangement uses TRBV20-1 and TRBJ2-7; TRBD2 matches at 11 bases. Germline lookup yields CDR1 DFQATT and CDR2 SNEGSKA (reference sequence). The V gene end was trimmed by 6 bases and the J gene end by 3 bases; junction bases not matched to a gene: 10. This CDR3 comprises 15 residues. The CDR3 nucleotides are TGCAGTGCAAGGATTTCGGGACTAGCGGACTACGAGCAGTACTTC. Its translation is CSARISGLADYEQYF.